One T cell receptor beta chain is described in this entry. What it recognizes is unknown. The repertoire was sequenced with immunoSEQ multiplex PCR; TCRdb's copy has only in-frame clones and lacks some. The sample includes around 99,000 clones, about 88% of them seen just once. The sample belongs to a study of T cell responses to AZD1222 COVID-19 vaccine. Findings and limits, study-wide: Close to half of all spike-specific TCRs reportedly target regions of the variants that are unmutated. Repertoires in all cases were sampled only once the peak T cell response had passed.

The CDR3 runs to 18 residues. The V gene's germline CDR1 is SGHKS and CDR2 YYEKEE (reference sequence). Trimming stripped 4 bases from V and 0 bases from J, with 19 bases between. The chain couples TRBV5-5 to TRBJ2-2; D uncertain. Sequenced here: peripheral blood, sampled on day 0 of AZD1222 vaccination. The origin of this receptor is an adult in good health. CDR3 loop: CASSPLVGGLANTGELFF. In DNA form, the CDR3 reads TGTGCCAGCAGCCCCTTAGTGGGTGGCCTAGCGAACACCGGGGAGCTGTTTTTT.